These 13 T cell receptor beta chains came from one sample sequenced in a study of control samples from healthy donors and cancer patients. The repertoire was sequenced with immunoSEQ multiplex PCR; TCRdb's copy has only in-frame clones and lacks some. This sample has 150,000 to 180,000 clones, with roughly 93% found just once. The sequencing sample was made of blood. The source is a man in his fifties or sixties in good health.

This chain uses TRBV3-1 (or the pseudogene TRBV3-2) with TRBJ1-4; the D gene is possibly TRBD1 (6 bases). Germline V gives CDR1 LGHDT, CDR2 YNNKEL (reference sequence). The germline V and J ends were trimmed by 0 bases and 8 bases, with 10 bases remaining between them. The CDR3 is made up of 14 amino acids. The CDR3 is CASSQDSGEEKLFF. The CDR3, as DNA: TGTGCCAGCAGCCAAGATTCAGGGGAGGAAAAACTGTTTTTT.

The CDR3 region has the DNA TGTGCCAGTAGTTCGAGGGTTTCGTCTGAAGCTTTCTTT. This codes for CASSSRVSSEAFF. The chain carries TRBV19 and TRBJ1-1; no clear D gene. Looked up from germline, CDR1 is LNHDA and CDR2 is SQIVND (reference sequence). Trimming stripped 5 bases from V and 6 bases from J, with 13 bases between. The CDR3 runs 13 residues.

The chain has TRBV30 and TRBJ2-5; either TRBD1 or TRBD2 may fit D (5 bases each). Germline V gene lookup returns CDR1 GTSNPN and CDR2 SVGIG (reference sequence). The CDR3 has 14 amino acids. Trimming removed 6 bases at V and 5 bases at J, with 19 bases between. The CDR3 DNA sequence: TGTGCCTGCATGTACTGGGGGATCAGGGAGACCCAGTACTTC. Translation gives CACMYWGIRETQYF.

The chain is built from TRBV19 and TRBJ2-4; 8 bases align to TRBD1. V was pared by 6 bases and J by 1 base, with 8 bases of the junction left unmatched. CDR3 length: 16 residues. Germline lookup yields CDR1 LNHDA and CDR2 SQIVND (reference sequence). CDR3 DNA: TGTGCCAGTAGCAATCCGGGACAGGACGCCAAAAACATTCAGTACTTC. Translating it yields CASSNPGQDAKNIQYF.

This chain uses TRBV4-1 with TRBJ2-7, with 11 bases identical to TRBD2. The germline V gene has CDR1 MGHRA and CDR2 YSYEKL. CDR3 size: 15 residues. The J segment lost 7 bases and the V segment lost 4 bases, leaving 9 bases of the junction unmatched. The CDR3 DNA reads TGCGCCAGCAGCCCACTGACTAGCGGGATTGGGGAGCAGTACTTC. Protein sequence: CASSPLTSGIGEQYF.

This clone was found once. The chain uses TRBV29-1 and TRBJ2-5; D gene uncertain. There are 12 residues in the CDR3. Looked up from germline, CDR1 is SQVTM and CDR2 is ANQGSEA. Trimming stripped 4 bases from V and 8 bases from J, with 14 bases between. The chain's CDR3 is CSVGVPGTTQYF. The CDR3 coding sequence is TGCAGCGTTGGAGTACCGGGCACCACCCAGTACTTC.

This clone was found once. The chain carries TRBV6-2 or TRBV6-3 and TRBJ1-2; D unresolved. Germline V gene sequence: CDR1 MNHEY, CDR2 SVGEGT. This CDR3 is 13 amino acids long. Trimming left V 5 bases short and J 4 bases short, with 11 bases between. The CDR3 sequence: CASSVLRTYGYTF. In DNA, the CDR3 is TGTGCCAGCAGTGTACTTCGGACCTATGGCTACACCTTC.

This CDR3 reads CASSFGTGRSRYNSPLHF. Written as DNA, the CDR3 is TGTGCCAGCAGTTTCGGGACAGGGCGTAGCAGATATAATTCACCCCTCCACTTT. The chain recombines TRBV28 with TRBJ1-6, with TRBD1 matching over 9 bases. This CDR3 has 18 residues. The V and J ends lost 3 bases and 4 bases, in that order; junction bases with no gene match: 10. Germline values: CDR1 MDHEN, CDR2 SYDVKM.

This chain uses TRBV4-1 with TRBJ2-3, with 11 nucleotides matching TRBD2. Germline trimming cut 4 bases from V and 4 bases from J; bases unmatched to any gene: 16. Germline lookup yields CDR1 MGHRA and CDR2 YSYEKL. This CDR3 spans 19 amino acids. This CDR3 reads CASSPGRGLAGGSADTQYF. CDR3 nucleotide sequence: TGCGCCAGCAGCCCGGGGAGGGGATTAGCGGGAGGGAGTGCAGATACGCAGTATTTT.

The J gene is TRBJ2-2, the V gene TRBV28; weak D call: TRBD1 (6 bases). V lost 6 bases, J lost 6 bases, and 17 bases lay in between. The CDR3 loop spans 15 amino acids. Per germline, CDR1 MDHEN and CDR2 SYDVKM. The CDR3 DNA follows: TGTGCCAGCAGCCCGGGACACTTAATCCCCGGGGAGCTGTTTTTT. Translated, it gives CASSPGHLIPGELFF.

J is TRBJ2-4 and V is TRBV4-1; 8 nucleotides line up with TRBD2. The CDR3 spans 17 residues. V lost 4 bases and J lost 0; bases outside the gene matches: 8. CDR1 is MGHRA and CDR2 is YSYEKL in the germline V gene. The CDR3, as DNA: TGCGCCAGCAGCCCCCTTGGACTAGCAGAAGCCAAAAACATTCAGTACTTC. Residues: CASSPLGLAEAKNIQYF.

The rearrangement joins TRBV7-9 to TRBJ1-2, with D unclear. The germline V gene has CDR1 SEHNR and CDR2 FQNEAQ (reference sequence). Between the trimmed V and J ends, which lost 1 base and 2 bases, there was a span of 8 bases. This CDR3 has 14 residues. CDR3 DNA sequence: TGTGCCAGCAGCTTAGATGGGGTCAACTATGGCTACACCTTC. Its translation is CASSLDGVNYGYTF. Using reference TRBV7-9 and TRBJ1-2 for the parts outside the CDR3, the full variable domain is DTGVSQNPRHKITKRGQNVTFRCDPISEHNRLYWYRQTLGQGPEFLTYFQNEAQLEKSRLLSDRFSAERPKGSFSTLEIQRTEQGDSAMYLCASSLDGVNYGYTFGSGTRLTVV.

This clone occurred once. The chain is built from TRBV10-3 and TRBJ2-7; D call uncertain. Looked up from germline, CDR1 is ENHRY and CDR2 is SYGVKD. The CDR3 consists of 14 residues. Trimming removed 10 bases from V and 0 bases from J, with 16 bases in between. Here the CDR3 DNA reads TGTGCCACCCGAAGCGCAGCACTCTCCTACGAGCAGTACTTC. It is translated as CATRSAALSYEQYF.